A selection of T cell receptor beta chains follows, all from one sample in a study of T-cell memory formation after mild COVID-19. TCRdb re-called the 5' RACE reads through MiXCR, storing one row per CDR3 protein. The sample gives roughly 370,000 distinct CDR3 sequences, roughly 15% of which show up once; around a fifth is in the top ten. Sequenced input: PBMCs or a T cell subset sorted from them (not recorded which). The receptors were sampled from a man aged 18 to 30 who had mild COVID-19 (a few samples of this study predate the infection). Cell type and time point are not known. Each CDR3 is given with its conserved first and last residue. The D gene is left open where the match is weak. Only some rows state a clone size, as once, few, many or a class for expanded clones.

d_call	v_call	j_call	clone_size	cdr3_length	cdr3_nt	cdr3_aa
TRBD2	TRBV6-6	TRBJ2-7	few	17	TGTGCCAGCAGTTACCCAGGGGAGCGGGGGATTTCCTACGAGCAGTACTTC	CASSYPGERGISYEQYF
.	TRBV20-1	TRBJ2-2	few	14	TGCAGTGCTAGAGATGTACAGCTTCGCGGGGAGCTGTTTTTT	CSARDVQLRGELFF
TRBD2	TRBV7-6	TRBJ2-1	few	15	TGTGCCAGCAGCTTAGAGGCGGGGGGACACAATGAGCAGTTCTTC	CASSLEAGGHNEQFF
TRBD2	TRBV5-4	TRBJ2-1	.	15	TGTGCCAGCAGCGACCAGCGGGGGGGTGGCAATGAGCAGTTCTTC	CASSDQRGGGNEQFF
TRBD2	TRBV15	TRBJ2-4	.	16	TGTGCCACCAGCGGGCTAGCGGGGTCTTCCAAAAACATTCAGTACTTC	CATSGLAGSSKNIQYF
.	TRBV11-2	TRBJ2-7	few	13	TGTGCCAGCAGCTTAATGGGCATGGCAGAGCAGTACTTC	CASSLMGMAEQYF
TRBD1	TRBV7-2	TRBJ2-7	few	14	TGTGCCAGCAGCCACCGACAGGGGGAGTACGAGCAGTACTTC	CASSHRQGEYEQYF
.	TRBV20-1	TRBJ1-1	few	11	TGCAGTGCTCCAGGCTCCACTGAAGCTTTCTTT	CSAPGSTEAFF
.	TRBV6-5	TRBJ1-1	.	13	TGTGCCAGCAGTTACTCGGGCAGGGGTGAAGCTTTCTTT	CASSYSGRGEAFF
TRBD2	TRBV7-3	TRBJ2-3	.	16	TGTGCCAGCAGCTTAAGAGGTATAGCGGGGCCAGATACGCAGTATTTT	CASSLRGIAGPDTQYF
.	TRBV5-5	TRBJ2-3	.	15	TGTGCCAGCACCTTCCCGACAGGTAGCACAGATACGCAGTATTTT	CASTFPTGSTDTQYF
.	TRBV18	TRBJ1-1	.	13	TGTGCCAGCTCCCCACAAGAACAGGGAGAAGCTTTCTTT	CASSPQEQGEAFF
.	TRBV5-5	TRBJ2-2	.	15	TGTGCCAGCAGCTCCAGGGAATCGAACACCGGGGAGCTGTTTTTT	CASSSRESNTGELFF
.	TRBV15	TRBJ2-3	.	14	TGTGCCACCAGCAGAGGACAGGATACAGATACGCAGTATTTT	CATSRGQDTDTQYF